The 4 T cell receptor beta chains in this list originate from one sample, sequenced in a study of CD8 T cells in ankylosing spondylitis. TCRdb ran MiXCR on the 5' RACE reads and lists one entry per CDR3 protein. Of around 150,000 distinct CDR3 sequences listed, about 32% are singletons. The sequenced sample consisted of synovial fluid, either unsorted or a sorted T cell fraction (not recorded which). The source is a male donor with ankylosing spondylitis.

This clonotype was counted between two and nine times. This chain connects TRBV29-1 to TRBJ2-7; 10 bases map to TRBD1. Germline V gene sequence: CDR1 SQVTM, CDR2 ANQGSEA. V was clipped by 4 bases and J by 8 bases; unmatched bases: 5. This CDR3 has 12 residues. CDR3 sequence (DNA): TGCAGCGTTGGACAGGGGGCTGGTAAGCAGTACTTC. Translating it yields CSVGQGAGKQYF.

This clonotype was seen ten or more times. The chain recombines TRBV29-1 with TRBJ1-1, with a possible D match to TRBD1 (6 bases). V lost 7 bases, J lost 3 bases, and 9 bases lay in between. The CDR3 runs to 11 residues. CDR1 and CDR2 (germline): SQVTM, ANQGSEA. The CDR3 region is CSARTDTEAFF. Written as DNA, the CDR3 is TGCAGCGCCCGGACAGACACTGAAGCTTTCTTT.

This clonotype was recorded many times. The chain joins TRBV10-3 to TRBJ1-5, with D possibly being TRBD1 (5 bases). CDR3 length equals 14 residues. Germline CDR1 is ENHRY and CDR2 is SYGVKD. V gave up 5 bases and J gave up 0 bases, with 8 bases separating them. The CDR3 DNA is TGTGCCATCAGTAATCAGGGTAGCAATCAGCCCCAGCATTTT. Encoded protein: CAISNQGSNQPQHF.

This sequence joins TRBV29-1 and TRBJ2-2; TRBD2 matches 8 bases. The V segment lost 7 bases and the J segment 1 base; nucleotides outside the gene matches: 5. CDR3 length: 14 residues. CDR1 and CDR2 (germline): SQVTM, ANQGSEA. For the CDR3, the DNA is TGCAGCGCCGGAACTAGCGGGAACACCGGGGAGCTGTTTTTT. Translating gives CSAGTSGNTGELFF.